The 24 T cell receptor beta chains given below trace back to one sample, sequenced in a study of regulatory T cells in long-lasting Graves disease. Time point noted: newly diagnosed GD, antithyroid drugs for less than 3 months. PBMC-extracted RNA yielded the TCR library. For TCR beta, libraries came from iRepertoire HTBI primers and Arm-PCR of CDR3 regions. TCRdb called the multiplex PCR reads again in MiXCR, with one record for every CDR3 protein. The sample holds 530,000 or so distinct CDR3 sequences; about 16% are singletons and the top ten take 12%. These sequences were also reported in another study, on T cells in Graves' hyperthyroidism and ophthalmopathy.

The sample was peripheral blood mononuclear cells (PBMCs), taken at new diagnosis, from a patient treated with antithyroid drugs. Source of these receptors: a young man with Graves disease.

The chain has TRBV5-6 and TRBJ2-2; TRBD2 agrees at 10 bases. The CDR3 runs 14 residues. CDR1 is SGHDT and CDR2 is YYEEEE in the germline V gene. Germline trimming cut 5 bases from V and 6 bases from J; bases unmatched to any gene: 4. CDR3 DNA: TGTGCCAGCAGGAGCGGGAGGGCCCCCGGGGAGCTGTTTTTT. Its translation: CASRSGRAPGELFF.

This clonotype was recorded at least ten times. The CDR3 sequence: CSARGGAGTDTQYF. In DNA form, the CDR3 reads TGCAGTGCGAGGGGGGGCGCGGGCACAGATACGCAGTATTTT. The chain employs TRBV20-1 and TRBJ2-3; D perhaps matches TRBD2 (7 bases). CDR1 is DFQATT, CDR2 SNEGSKA, per germline (reference sequence). Trimming left V 6 bases short and J 1 base short, with 14 bases between. The CDR3 length is 14 residues.

The chain links TRBV20-1 to TRBJ2-1, with D perhaps matching TRBD1 or TRBD2 (5 bases each). CDR3 size: 13 residues. CDR1 is DFQATT, CDR2 SNEGSKA, per germline (reference sequence). Trimming shortened V by 2 bases and J by 7 bases, and 12 bases separated the two germline ends. The CDR3 sequence: CSARTGTGNEQFF. The CDR3 nucleotides read TGCAGTGCTAGAACCGGGACGGGGAATGAGCAGTTCTTC.

On this clonotype: This may be a read error: a much more frequent sequence differs by one nucleotide. A read error is likely, as this CDR3 ends without the conserved phenylalanine or tryptophan. The rearrangement uses TRBV2 and TRBJ2-1, with TRBD2 as a possible D gene (6 bases). Germline V gives CDR1 SNHLY, CDR2 FYNNEI. The CDR3 runs to 14 residues. V was cut by 4 bases and J by 1 base, with 8 bases left in between. CDR3 protein: CASSVTRSYNEQFL. The CDR3, as DNA: TGTGCCAGCAGTGTGACTAGATCCTACAATGAGCAGTTCCTC.

This clonotype has a count of ten or more. The genes are TRBV30 and TRBJ2-7; 9 bases map to TRBD2. J gave up 7 bases and V 3 bases, and 7 bases lay outside the gene matches. Germline V gene sequence: CDR1 GTSNPN, CDR2 SVGIG (reference sequence). This CDR3 comprises 13 residues. The DNA of the CDR3 is TGTGCCTGGAGCCCTAGCGGGATAGGGGAGCAGTACTTC. It translates to CAWSPSGIGEQYF.

This clonotype was observed many times. The chain has TRBV5-4 and TRBJ2-3; 8 bases fit TRBD2. Trimming at V came to 1 base and at J to 6 bases, leaving 10 bases not matched to a gene. CDR1 SGHNT and CDR2 YYREEE come from the germline V gene (reference sequence). This CDR3 spans 16 amino acids. The CDR3 region is CASSLTSGTSGDTQYF. CDR3 coding DNA: TGTGCCAGCAGCTTGACTAGCGGAACCTCCGGGGATACGCAGTATTTT. The full variable domain, its missing parts supplied by reference TRBV5-4 and TRBJ2-3, is ETGVTQSPTHLIKTRGQQVTLRCSSQSGHNTVSWYQQALGQGPQFIFQYYREEENGRGNFPPRFSGLQFPNYSSELNVNALELDDSALYLCASSLTSGTSGDTQYFGPGTRLTVL.

This clonotype turned up a few times. The V and J genes are TRBV7-9 and TRBJ2-7; tentatively, D is TRBD2 (6 bases). CDR3 length: 15 residues. Germline CDR1 is SEHNR and CDR2 is FQNEAQ (reference sequence). The V and J ends lost 1 base and 1 base respectively, with 11 bases between them. The CDR3 DNA sequence: TGTGCCAGCAGCTTAGAAGGCGGGAAGTCCTACGAGCAGTACTTC. It codes for CASSLEGGKSYEQYF.

Many counts were recorded for this clonotype. This chain uses TRBV28 with TRBJ1-2; D is uncertain. Between the trimmed V and J ends, which lost 6 bases and 8 bases, there was a span of 10 bases. CDR1 and CDR2 (germline): MDHEN, SYDVKM. There are 11 residues in the CDR3. The CDR3 region has the DNA TGTGCCAGCAGCAATCTGGCGGGCTACACCTTC. Its protein is CASSNLAGYTF.

As for this clonotype: One end of the junction varies from germline; a read error may be responsible. The rearrangement uses TRBV12-3 or TRBV12-4 and TRBJ2-3; a weak D match, TRBD1 (5 bases). The CDR3 consists of 13 residues. DNA of the CDR3: TGTGCCAGCAGTAGCAGGGATACAGATACGCAGTGTTTT. This gives the protein CASSSRDTDTQCF.

This clonotype showed up just a few times. The genes are TRBV27 and TRBJ2-3; D ambiguous. Per germline, CDR1 MNHEY and CDR2 SMNVEV (reference sequence). This CDR3 contains 15 residues. Trimming removed 2 bases at V and 3 bases at J, with 12 bases between. This CDR3 reads CASSLVGRNTDTQYF. Written as DNA, the CDR3 is TGTGCCAGCAGTTTAGTTGGGCGTAATACAGATACGCAGTATTTT.

The V gene is TRBV20-1, the J gene TRBJ2-5, with no clear D. V was trimmed by 4 bases and J by 0 bases, leaving 9 bases between them. In germline, CDR1 is DFQATT, CDR2 SNEGSKA (reference sequence). The length of the CDR3 is 13 residues. CDR3 sequence reads: CSAKLLNQETQYF. DNA for the CDR3: TGCAGTGCTAAATTACTAAACCAAGAGACCCAGTACTTC.

The chain recombines TRBV4-1 with TRBJ2-4; 7 bases line up with TRBD1. V lost 4 bases to trimming and J lost 4 bases; unmatched junction nucleotides: 7. CDR1 and CDR2 (germline): MGHRA, YSYEKL. The CDR3 covers 15 residues. The CDR3 region is CASSPSGQEKNIQYF. CDR3 bases: TGCGCCAGCAGCCCTTCTGGACAGGAAAAAAACATTCAGTACTTC.

This clonotype occurred many times. The chain couples TRBV5-1 to TRBJ2-1, with 9 bases that match TRBD2. The V and J ends lost 0 bases and 6 bases, in that order; junction bases with no gene match: 10. Germline V gives CDR1 SGHRS, CDR2 YFSETQ. The CDR3 spans 17 residues. CDR3 residues: CASSLAVGGGVGNEQFF. As DNA, the CDR3 is TGCGCCAGCAGCTTGGCCGTTGGCGGGGGGGTCGGCAATGAGCAGTTCTTC.

This clonotype has just one count. Since a much larger clone is just one base distant, this may be a read error. The chain has TRBV5-1 and TRBJ1-1, with a tentative D call TRBD1 (5 bases). This CDR3 spans 14 amino acids. Looked up from germline, CDR1 is SGHRS and CDR2 is YFSETQ. CDR3 residues: CANSSWGLQWEAFF. The CDR3 DNA reads TGTGCCAACAGCTCTTGGGGGTTGCAGTGGGAAGCTTTCTTT. Full variable domain (outside the CDR3, taken from reference TRBV5-1 and TRBJ1-1): KAGVTQTPRYLIKTRGQQVTLSCSPISGHRSVSWYQQTPGQGLQFLFEYFSETQRNKGNFPGRFSGRQFSNSRSEMNVSTLELGDSALYLCANSSWGLQWEAFFGQGTRLTVV.

This clonotype was picked up many times. The CDR3 is CASSRRTSGNLAEQYF. CDR3 bases: TGCGCCAGCAGCAGAAGGACTAGCGGGAACCTCGCCGAGCAGTACTTC. The rearrangement links TRBV5-1 to TRBJ2-7; 12 positions agree with TRBD2. With 4 bases clipped from V and 6 bases from J, the junction kept 11 bases outside the gene matches. The germline gives CDR1 SGHRS, CDR2 YFSETQ. This CDR3 is built from 16 residues.

This clonotype was detected only a few times. This chain joins TRBV7-9 and TRBJ1-2; D uncertain. This CDR3 has 12 amino acids. The germline V gene encodes CDR1 SEHNR and CDR2 FQNEAQ (reference sequence). Trimming stripped 1 base from V and 9 bases from J, with 9 bases between. In DNA form, the CDR3 reads TGTGCCAGCAGCTTAGAAAAGGGTCGCTACACCTTC. As protein: CASSLEKGRYTF.

This clonotype was detected only a few times. The chain carries TRBV20-1 and TRBJ2-1; 10 bases are a match to TRBD1. CDR3 size: 16 residues. J was trimmed by 3 bases and V by 0 bases; bases with no gene match: 5. Germline-derived CDR1 and CDR2 are DFQATT and SNEGSKA (reference sequence). CDR3 protein: CSARDRTGGFYNEQFF. The CDR3 bases are TGCAGTGCTAGAGATCGGACAGGGGGTTTCTACAATGAGCAGTTCTTC.

DNA for the CDR3: TGCGCCAGCAGCCAAAGGGCTACAGGGGGCGGATCGGGCACTGAAGCTTTCTTT. Its translation is CASSQRATGGGSGTEAFF. The chain couples TRBV4-1 to TRBJ1-1; 9 bases are shared with TRBD1. Germline values: CDR1 MGHRA, CDR2 YSYEKL. V shed 2 bases and J 4 bases; nucleotides not matched to a gene: 14. The CDR3 sequence is 18 residues long.

This clonotype was found many times. This rearrangement joins TRBV11-2 to TRBJ1-1; 7 positions match TRBD1. This CDR3 region has 16 residues. The germline CDR1 and CDR2 sequences are SGHAT and FQNNGV. The trim removed 6 bases at V and 0 bases at J, leaving 10 bases unmatched. The CDR3 bases are TGTGCCAGCAGTCGAGCGAAGGGGGCGGTGAACACTGAAGCTTTCTTT. Protein product: CASSRAKGAVNTEAFF.

Comment on this clonotype: A much more abundant neighbour one base away suggests this may be a read error. The V call is TRBV20-1, the J call TRBJ1-1; D remains ambiguous. CDR1 is DFQATT and CDR2 is SNEGSKA in the germline V gene (reference sequence). The CDR3 consists of 17 residues. The CDR3 nucleotides read TGCAGTGCTCCCACCGTCGAACCCCGACGGATGAACACTGGAGCTTTCTTT. Translation: CSAPTVEPRRMNTGAFF.

V is TRBV7-2 and J is TRBJ2-1, with 14 bases aligning to TRBD2. The CDR3 length is 19 residues. The J segment lost 4 bases and the V segment lost 4 bases, leaving 12 bases of the junction unmatched. Germline-derived CDR1 and CDR2 are SGHTA and FQGNSA. This chain's CDR3 is CASSSRGTSGSFGYNEQFF. The CDR3 DNA is TGTGCCAGCAGCTCCCGAGGGACTAGCGGGAGTTTCGGTTACAATGAGCAGTTCTTC.

This clonotype was seen ten or more times. The rearrangement joins TRBV20-1 to TRBJ2-3; no firm D call. Deletions cut 5 bases from V and 2 bases from J, with 17 bases between. In germline, CDR1 is DFQATT, CDR2 SNEGSKA (reference sequence). This CDR3 region has 15 residues. CDR3 DNA sequence: TGCAGTGCTGCCCTGAGCGCCGGGCTCACAGATACGCAGTATTTT. Protein: CSAALSAGLTDTQYF.

In this sample, this clonotype turned up many times. This sequence joins TRBV16 and TRBJ2-5; 10 positions agree with TRBD2. The CDR3 length is 16 residues. Germline V gene lookup returns CDR1 KGHSY and CDR2 FQNENV. V gave up 2 bases and J gave up 2 bases; unmatched junction bases: 5. The CDR3 here is CASSQVGLAAQETQYF. In DNA, the CDR3 is TGTGCCAGCAGCCAAGTAGGACTAGCGGCACAAGAGACCCAGTACTTC.

There are many counts of this clonotype. The chain combines TRBV5-1 with TRBJ2-1; 7 nucleotides line up with TRBD2. The CDR3 is 14 residues long. The V gene end was trimmed by 3 bases and the J gene end by 10 bases; junction bases not matched to a gene: 10. CDR1 and CDR2 (germline): SGHRS, YFSETQ. The CDR3 DNA reads TGCGCCAGCAGCTACCGGGAGGCCCCCCAAGAGCAGTTCTTC. It translates to CASSYREAPQEQFF.